These 30 T cell receptor beta chains share one sample of origin, sequenced in a study of cytomegalovirus exposure and HLA in healthy donors. It was with 60 Vbeta and 13 Jbeta primers that the PCR ran. Profiling relied on immunoSEQ multiplex PCR, and the TCRdb table lists in-frame clones only, not all of them. The data hold some 180,000 clones, with roughly a tenth observed a single time. Specimen: PBMCs. All receptors come from a woman in her thirties in good health and CMV-seropositive.

This rearrangement joins TRBV7-9 to TRBJ2-7; 9 nucleotides line up with TRBD1. Germline CDR1 is SEHNR and CDR2 is FQNEAQ (reference sequence). This CDR3 is built from 15 residues. Unmatched junction bases numbered 5, after V lost 1 base and J lost 4 bases. The CDR3 region is CASSLGTGVWYEQYF. The DNA for the CDR3 is TGTGCCAGCAGCTTAGGGACAGGGGTATGGTACGAGCAGTACTTC.

This clone has only a few counts. The chain has TRBV9 and TRBJ2-3; 8 bases are a match to TRBD2. The trim removed 1 base at V and 6 bases at J, leaving 4 bases unmatched. Per germline, CDR1 SGDLS and CDR2 YYNGEE. This CDR3 is 14 amino acids long. CDR3 sequence reads: CASSVSGSLDTQYF. CDR3 bases: TGTGCCAGCAGCGTAAGCGGGAGTTTGGATACGCAGTATTTT.

In its sample, this clone was seen a few times. The chain employs TRBV14 and TRBJ2-1; 7 bases fit TRBD2. The germline V gene has CDR1 SGHDN and CDR2 FVKESK. The junction had 3 bases not matched to a gene; V was cut back by 0 bases and J by 4 bases. The CDR3 runs 15 residues. CDR3 nucleotide sequence: TGTGCCAGCAGCCAAGACGTTAGCGGGTACAATGAGCAGTTCTTC. Its protein is CASSQDVSGYNEQFF.

This clone was recorded a few times. The rearrangement uses TRBV20-1 and TRBJ2-1; no clear D gene. The CDR3 is made up of 11 amino acids. Germline V gene sequence: CDR1 DFQATT, CDR2 SNEGSKA (reference sequence). Trimming left V 0 bases short and J 7 bases short, with 4 bases between. The CDR3 bases are TGCAGTGCTAGAGATCTAAATGAGCAGTTCTTC. Protein: CSARDLNEQFF.

V and J are TRBV5-8 and TRBJ2-3, with D perhaps TRBD2 (6 bases). V lost 2 bases to trimming and J lost 6 bases, with 19 bases between them. In germline, CDR1 is SGHTS, CDR2 YDEGEE. The CDR3 sequence is 16 residues long. This CDR3 reads CASSLHRRAPGDTQYF. DNA for the CDR3: TGTGCCAGCAGCTTACATCGGAGGGCCCCGGGCGATACGCAGTATTTT.

The table lists this clone with a few counts. V usage is TRBV29-1 and J usage is TRBJ1-4; D is ambiguous. Germline CDR1 is SQVTM and CDR2 is ANQGSEA. This CDR3 is built from 13 residues. Trimming took off 6 bases at V and 0 bases at J, with 8 bases between the two ends. The CDR3 region is CSVRASTNEKLFF. CDR3 DNA: TGCAGCGTCCGAGCTTCAACTAATGAAAAACTGTTTTTT. The whole variable domain, filled in from reference TRBV29-1 and TRBJ1-4, reads SAVISQKPSRDICQRGTSLTIQCQVDSQVTMMFWYRQQPGQSLTLIATANQGSEATYESGFVIDKFPISRPNLTFSTLTVSNMSPEDSSIYLCSVRASTNEKLFFGSGTQLSVL.

This clone was counted between two and nine times. This rearrangement joins TRBV6-1 to TRBJ2-5; D remains unclear. This CDR3 is built from 12 residues. Between the trimmed V and J ends, which lost 0 bases and 4 bases, there was a span of 3 bases. The germline V gene has CDR1 MNHNS and CDR2 SASEGT. The CDR3 DNA reads as TGTGCCAGCAGTGAAGCCGTAGAGACCCAGTACTTC. Translating it yields CASSEAVETQYF.

This clone was observed a few times. The V call is TRBV7-9, the J call TRBJ1-2; a possible D gene is TRBD1 (6 bases). The V gene's germline CDR1 is SEHNR and CDR2 FQNEAQ (reference sequence). This CDR3 has 15 amino acids. V dropped 1 base and J dropped 0 bases, with 9 bases sitting between them. CDR3 nucleotides: TGTGCCAGCAGCTTAGGGACAGCTACTAACTATGGCTACACCTTC. This translates into CASSLGTATNYGYTF. The full variable domain, rest sourced from reference TRBV7-9 and TRBJ1-2, is DTGVSQNPRHKITKRGQNVTFRCDPISEHNRLYWYRQTLGQGPEFLTYFQNEAQLEKSRLLSDRFSAERPKGSFSTLEIQRTEQGDSAMYLCASSLGTATNYGYTFGSGTRLTVV.

V is TRBV7-2 and J is TRBJ2-7; D is ambiguous. V lost 3 bases and J 0 bases, leaving 3 bases between the germline ends. Germline assignment: CDR1 SGHTA and CDR2 FQGNSA. The CDR3 is made up of 12 amino acids. CDR3 residues: CASSLSSYEQYF. CDR3 DNA sequence: TGTGCCAGCAGCTTGAGCTCCTACGAGCAGTACTTC. Filled out from reference TRBV7-2 and TRBJ2-7, the complete variable domain reads GAGVSQSPSNKVTEKGKDVELRCDPISGHTALYWYRQSLGQGLEFLIYFQGNSAPDKSGLPSDRFSAERTGGSVSTLTIQRTQQEDSAVYLCASSLSSYEQYFGPGTRLTVT.

The V gene is TRBV19, the J gene TRBJ2-5, with TRBD1 identical over 7 bases. V shed 5 bases and J 7 bases; nucleotides not matched to a gene: 13. This CDR3 comprises 15 residues. CDR1 LNHDA and CDR2 SQIVND come from the germline V gene (reference sequence). The CDR3 region is CASSPYQGGGGTQYF. CDR3 DNA: TGTGCCAGTAGTCCCTATCAAGGGGGCGGAGGGACCCAGTACTTC.

The chain links TRBV19 to TRBJ1-5; no definite D call. V lost 1 base and J 3 bases, leaving 13 bases between the germline ends. The CDR3 length is 16 residues. The germline V gene encodes CDR1 LNHDA and CDR2 SQIVND (reference sequence). The CDR3 DNA reads TGTGCCAGTAGTATAGTTGGGAGGTTAAACAATCAGCCCCAGCATTTT. Amino acid sequence: CASSIVGRLNNQPQHF. Filled out from reference TRBV19 and TRBJ1-5, the complete variable domain reads DGGITQSPKYLFRKEGQNVTLSCEQNLNHDAMYWYRQDPGQGLRLIYYSQIVNDFQKGDIAEGYSVSREKKESFPLTVTSAQKNPTAFYLCASSIVGRLNNQPQHFGDGTRLSIL.

The chain recombines TRBV4-1 with TRBJ2-7; 8 bases align to TRBD2. V shed 1 base, J shed 1 base, and the junction held 6 bases outside the gene matches. CDR3 length: 16 residues. The germline CDR1 and CDR2 sequences are MGHRA and YSYEKL. In nucleotides, the CDR3 is TGCGCCAGCAGCCAAGTATTAGCGGGGAAGTCCTACGAGCAGTACTTC. Translated, it gives CASSQVLAGKSYEQYF.

There are a few counts of this clone. This chain uses TRBV5-1 with TRBJ2-1; 10 bases map to TRBD2. CDR3 length equals 16 residues. The germline V gene has CDR1 SGHRS and CDR2 YFSETQ. V was clipped by 2 bases and J by 7 bases; unmatched bases: 9. The CDR3, as DNA: TGCGCCAGCAGCTTAGGTGGAGCGGGAGGGAAGAATGAGCAGTTCTTC. Its protein product is CASSLGGAGGKNEQFF.

The J gene is TRBJ2-1, the V gene TRBV5-1; the match to TRBD2 covers 10 bases. Germline lookup yields CDR1 SGHRS and CDR2 YFSETQ. The ends lost 4 bases at V and 10 bases at J; junction bases unmatched: 11. The CDR3 sequence is 15 residues long. Written as DNA, the CDR3 is TGCGCCAGCAGCCCCCCGGGACTAGCGATGATGGAGCAGTTCTTC. This encodes CASSPPGLAMMEQFF.

CDR3 DNA sequence: TGTGCCAGCAGCGTTTCAGGCGCAACCTACAATGAGCAGTTCTTC. As protein: CASSVSGATYNEQFF. V is TRBV9 and J is TRBJ2-1, with no clear D. V lost 2 bases and J lost 2, with 11 bases in between. The V gene's germline CDR1 is SGDLS and CDR2 YYNGEE. The CDR3 consists of 15 residues. The full variable domain, with the rest looked up from reference TRBV9 and TRBJ2-1, is DSGVTQTPKHLITATGQRVTLRCSPRSGDLSVYWYQQSLDQGLQFLIQYYNGEERAKGNILERFSAQQFPDLHSELNLSSLELGDSALYFCASSVSGATYNEQFFGPGTRLTVL.

The J gene is TRBJ2-5, the V gene TRBV6-1; the match to TRBD1 covers 10 bases. V lost 0 bases and J lost 5; bases outside the gene matches: 6. CDR3 length: 16 amino acids. Germline CDR1 is MNHNS and CDR2 is SASEGT. DNA of the CDR3: TGTGCCAGCAGTGAAGCCCCCGGGACAGGGGAGGAGACCCAGTACTTC. Residues: CASSEAPGTGEETQYF.

J is TRBJ2-5 and V is TRBV7-2, with TRBD2 matching over 8 bases. The CDR3 is made up of 18 amino acids. After removal of 5 bases from V and 6 bases from J, the junction contained 20 bases not matched to a gene. The germline V gene has CDR1 SGHTA and CDR2 FQGNSA. CDR3 bases: TGTGCCAGCAGCCTGACCACCAGCGGGAGCCGCCGGAGACAGACCCAGTACTTC. Its protein product is CASSLTTSGSRRRQTQYF.

This clone was seen a few times. This chain joins TRBV6-1 and TRBJ2-2; 8 bases map to TRBD2. CDR1 and CDR2 (germline): MNHNS, SASEGT. With V trimmed by 2 bases and J by 9 bases, 8 bases remained unmatched. This CDR3 contains 15 residues. CDR3 in amino acids: CASSEQSGSRRELFF. The CDR3 DNA sequence: TGTGCCAGCAGTGAACAAAGCGGGAGTAGGCGGGAGCTGTTTTTT.

The chain joins TRBV5-8 to TRBJ2-7, with D unclear. Germline CDR1 is SGHTS and CDR2 is YDEGEE. With 2 bases removed from V and 5 bases from J, the gap between germline ends came to 8 bases. This CDR3 is built from 12 residues. The CDR3 nucleotides read TGTGCCAGCAGCTTTCCCCCCGACGAGCAGTACTTC. Protein: CASSFPPDEQYF.

This clone was counted only a few times. V usage is TRBV15 and J usage is TRBJ2-2; D perhaps matches TRBD1 (6 bases). This CDR3 is built from 15 residues. The germline CDR1 and CDR2 sequences are LNHNV and YYDKDF (reference sequence). Between the trimmed V and J ends, which lost 1 base and 11 bases, there was a span of 17 bases. CDR3 coding DNA: TGTGCCACCAGCAGAGCAGGAGAGGGACAACGCGAGCTGTTTTTT. Its translation: CATSRAGEGQRELFF.

This chain connects TRBV15 to TRBJ2-3; the D gene is possibly TRBD2 (7 bases). The CDR3 is 16 amino acids. V was clipped by 7 bases and J by 2 bases, with 19 bases between them. Germline CDR1 and CDR2: LNHNV and YYDKDF (reference sequence). The CDR3 here is CATTPREGDNTDTQYF. CDR3 in DNA: TGTGCCACCACCCCGAGGGAGGGGGACAACACAGATACGCAGTATTTT.

The rearrangement uses TRBV30 and TRBJ1-5, with 7 positions matching TRBD1. J was trimmed by 1 base and V by 3 bases; bases with no gene match: 6. The CDR3 is 15 amino acids. Germline loops: CDR1 GTSNPN, CDR2 SVGIG (reference sequence). CDR3 loop: CAWRGQGGSNQPQHF. CDR3 nucleotide sequence: TGTGCCTGGAGGGGCCAGGGGGGAAGCAATCAGCCCCAGCATTTT. The whole variable domain, filled in from reference TRBV30 and TRBJ1-5, reads SQTIHQWPATLVQPVGSPLSLECTVEGTSNPNLYWYRQAAGRGLQLLFYSVGIGQISSEVPQNLSASRPQDRQFILSSKKLLLSDSGFYLCAWRGQGGSNQPQHFGDGTRLSIL.

This clone was detected a few times. V and J are TRBV29-1 and TRBJ2-7; no firm D call. Germline assignment: CDR1 SQVTM and CDR2 ANQGSEA. Trimming stripped 3 bases from V and 5 bases from J, with 11 bases between. The CDR3 is 12 amino acids. CDR3 loop: CSVERGRHEQYF. Written as DNA, the CDR3 is TGCAGCGTTGAGCGAGGTCGACACGAGCAGTACTTC.

This clone was seen a few times. Here the CDR3 reads CASSLEAWATEAFF. The CDR3 nucleotides read TGTGCCAGCAGCTTAGAGGCCTGGGCCACTGAAGCTTTCTTT. The chain combines TRBV7-9 with TRBJ1-1; D ambiguous. The CDR3 totals 14 residues. The germline V and J ends were trimmed by 1 base and 4 bases, with 10 bases remaining between them. CDR1 is SEHNR, CDR2 FQNEAQ, per germline (reference sequence).

This clone turned up a few times. DNA for the CDR3: TGCAGCTTTTATTGGGGGGGAGATACGCAGTATTTT. Translation: CSFYWGGDTQYF. The chain employs TRBV29-1 and TRBJ2-3; 7 bases are shared with TRBD2. The CDR3 spans 12 residues. CDR1 and CDR2 from the germline V gene are SQVTM and ANQGSEA. J gave up 5 bases and V 8 bases, and 7 bases lay outside the gene matches.

This clone was found many times. The genes are TRBV6-6 and TRBJ1-4; the D is unclear. The CDR3 is made up of 12 amino acids. The germline V gene encodes CDR1 MNHNY and CDR2 SVGAGI (reference sequence). Trimming took off 6 bases at V and 5 bases at J, with 7 bases between the two ends. CDR3 loop: CASSFPNEKLFF. The DNA for the CDR3 is TGTGCCAGCAGCTTCCCCAATGAAAAACTGTTTTTT.

This clone occurred a few times. The chain employs TRBV14 and TRBJ2-7, with D unresolved. The germline gives CDR1 SGHDN, CDR2 FVKESK. The CDR3 is 14 amino acids. V dropped 4 bases and J dropped 2 bases, with 12 bases sitting between them. CDR3 bases: TGTGCCAGCAGCCCTCCACGTACTGCCTACGAGCAGTACTTC. Translating gives CASSPPRTAYEQYF.

J is TRBJ2-2 and V is TRBV2; D perhaps matches TRBD1 (5 bases). This CDR3 contains 15 residues. CDR1 and CDR2 (germline): SNHLY, FYNNEI. The V gene lost 2 bases and the J gene lost 6 bases, with 13 bases spanning the gap. The CDR3 loop reads CASSEPNQGPGELFF. The CDR3, as DNA: TGTGCCAGCAGTGAACCCAACCAGGGCCCCGGGGAGCTGTTTTTT.

The chain uses TRBV5-1 and TRBJ2-5, with unresolved D. The J call may be mistaken, given a closer DNA end match to TRBJ2-7. The germline V gene has CDR1 SGHRS and CDR2 YFSETQ. The CDR3 consists of 14 residues. The CDR3, as DNA: TGCGCCAGCAGCCCATGGACGGACTCCTACGAGCAGTACTTC. Protein product: CASSPWTDSYEQYF.

This clone occurred a few times. The chain uses TRBV7-6 and TRBJ1-1; D remains unclear. Germline CDR1 is SGHVS and CDR2 is FNYEAQ. The CDR3 has 15 residues. V gave up 4 bases and J gave up 8 bases, with 20 bases separating them. In nucleotides, the CDR3 is TGTGCCAGCAGCTCAACAGCCGATGGGTACGCGGAAGCTTTCTTT. As protein: CASSSTADGYAEAFF. Full variable domain (missing parts from reference TRBV7-6 and TRBJ1-1): GAGVSQSPRYKVTKRGQDVALRCDPISGHVSLYWYRQALGQGPEFLTYFNYEAQQDKSGLPNDRFSAERPEGSISTLTIQRTEQRDSAMYRCASSSTADGYAEAFFGQGTRLTVV.